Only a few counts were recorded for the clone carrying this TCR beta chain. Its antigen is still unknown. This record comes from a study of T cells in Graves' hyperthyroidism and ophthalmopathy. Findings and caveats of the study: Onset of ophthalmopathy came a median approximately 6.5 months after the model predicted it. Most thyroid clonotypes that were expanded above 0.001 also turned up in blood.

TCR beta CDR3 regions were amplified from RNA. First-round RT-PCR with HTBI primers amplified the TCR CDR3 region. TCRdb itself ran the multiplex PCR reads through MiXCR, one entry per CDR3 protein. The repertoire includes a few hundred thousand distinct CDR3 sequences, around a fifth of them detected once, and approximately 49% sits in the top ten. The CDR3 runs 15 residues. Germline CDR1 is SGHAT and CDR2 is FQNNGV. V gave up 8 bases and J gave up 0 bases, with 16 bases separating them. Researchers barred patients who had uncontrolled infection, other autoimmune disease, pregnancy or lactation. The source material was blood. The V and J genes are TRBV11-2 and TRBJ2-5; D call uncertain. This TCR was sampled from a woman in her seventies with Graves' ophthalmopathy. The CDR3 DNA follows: TGTGCCAGCCCTGCAGTTTTCGGCTACCAAGAGACCCAGTACTTC. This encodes CASPAVFGYQETQYF.